The clone carrying this T cell receptor beta chain was observed at least ten times. What it binds is not known. J gave up 3 bases and V 2 bases, and 1 base lay outside the gene matches. From germline, CDR1 is MDHEN and CDR2 SYDVKM. The CDR3 consists of 13 residues. Time point here: patch test 2, 6 weeks after DPC sensitization. As for treatment: therapeutic diphenylcyclopropenone sensitization with weekly scalp DPC. Each patch test followed a blood draw. This entry is derived from a study of human T cells and chemical hapten exposure. Background on the study: The sensitizer, 2% DPC, was used on roughly 2 cm by roughly 2 cm of upper inner arm skin. Study results and limitations: Every donor had alopecia, and their immune response may therefore differ from healthy people's.

MiXCR was run by TCRdb on the RACE reads, yielding one entry per CDR3 protein. The sample consists of around 42,000 distinct CDR3 sequences, approximately 3.4% of them appearing once. This TCR was sampled from a man aged 35-49 years with alopecia areata. Some clones in this sample may be carry-over from other donors' samples. This material consisted of whole blood, taken in connection with sensitization to the hapten diphenylcyclopropenone (DPC). The gene calls are TRBV28 and TRBJ2-7; 7 bases match TRBD1. The CDR3 sequence: CASSLGTVYEQYF. The CDR3 DNA reads as TGTGCCAGCAGTTTAGGGACAGTCTACGAGCAGTACTTC. Drawing the rest from reference TRBV28 and TRBJ2-7, the complete variable domain is DVKVTQSSRYLVKRTGEKVFLECVQDMDHENMFWYRQDPGLGLRLIYFSYDVKMKEKGDIPEGYSVSREKKERFSLILESASTNQTSMYLCASSLGTVYEQYFGPGTRLTVT.